This passage covers 24 T cell receptor beta chains from one sample sequenced in a study of cytomegalovirus exposure and HLA in healthy donors. A multiplex PCR was run with 60 Vbeta primers and 13 Jbeta primers. Measured with immunoSEQ multiplex PCR; TCRdb has only the in-frame clones, and not every one. The table has some 120,000 clones, around 78% seen once; the top ten hold 6.3%. The sample was PBMCs. Source of these receptors: a woman aged 40 to 50 in good health and CMV-seronegative.

Notes on this clone: The junction does not match germline at one end; this may be a read error. J is TRBJ2-6 and V is TRBV11-2; 8 bases match TRBD2. The CDR3 is made up of 17 amino acids. Germline lookup yields CDR1 SGHAT and CDR2 FQNNGV. CDR3 loop: CASRHPGRGGGANGLTF. The CDR3 DNA sequence: TGTGCCAGCAGGCACCCCGGGAGGGGAGGTGGGGCCAACGGCCTGACTTTC. Full variable domain (remainder filled in from reference TRBV11-2 and TRBJ2-6): EAGVAQSPRYKIIEKRQSVAFWCNPISGHATLYWYQQILGQGPKLLIQFQNNGVVDDSQLPKDRFSAERLKGVDSTLKIQPAKLEDSAVYLCASRHPGRGGGANGLTFGAGSRLTVL.

The rearrangement links TRBV28 to TRBJ2-7; TRBD2 matches 8 bases. Germline values: CDR1 MDHEN, CDR2 SYDVKM. V gave up 8 bases and J gave up 2 bases; unmatched junction bases: 11. The CDR3 has 15 amino acids. The chain's CDR3 is CASLQGSGSPYEQYF. CDR3 in DNA: TGTGCCAGCCTTCAGGGGAGCGGGAGCCCCTACGAGCAGTACTTC.

The gene calls are TRBV11-2 and TRBJ2-1; 7 bases agree with TRBD2. There are 16 residues in the CDR3. Unmatched junction bases numbered 12, after V lost 1 base and J lost 9 bases. Germline V gives CDR1 SGHAT, CDR2 FQNNGV. The CDR3 DNA sequence: TGTGCCAGCAGCTTAGCCGGCGGGAGAGGTTTTCGTGAGCAGTTCTTC. Translated: CASSLAGGRGFREQFF.

V is TRBV9 and J is TRBJ2-1; 8 bases align to TRBD1. Germline CDR1 and CDR2: SGDLS and YYNGEE. This CDR3 is 14 amino acids long. V gave up 2 bases and J gave up 7 bases; unmatched junction bases: 5. CDR3 sequence (DNA): TGTGCCAGCAGCGTGACAGGGGATCTTAATGAGCAGTTCTTC. Protein product: CASSVTGDLNEQFF.

V gene TRBV7-3 combines with J gene TRBJ2-3; 10 nucleotides align to TRBD2. The germline V gene encodes CDR1 SGHTA and CDR2 FQGTGA. CDR3 length: 14 residues. Trimming took 5 bases from V and 5 from J; bases not matched to a gene: 4. The CDR3 DNA sequence: TGTGCCAGCAGCCCTAGCGGGGGAGTAGATACGCAGTATTTT. It yields the protein CASSPSGGVDTQYF.

The table lists this clone with a few counts. This chain connects TRBV5-6 to TRBJ2-7, with 12 bases that match TRBD2. J lost 5 bases, V lost 3 bases, and 9 bases had no gene match. The CDR3 is 16 residues long. Germline loops: CDR1 SGHDT, CDR2 YYEEEE. In DNA, the CDR3 is TGTGCCAGCAGCTACGAGAGACTAGCGGGAGCCGACGAGCAGTACTTC. Encoded protein: CASSYERLAGADEQYF.

This clone was seen a few times. This chain joins TRBV7-2 and TRBJ2-1, with 9 positions matching TRBD1. CDR3 length: 14 amino acids. Trimming at V came to 2 bases and at J to 9 bases, leaving 5 bases not matched to a gene. CDR1 is SGHTA, CDR2 FQGNSA, per germline. CDR3 protein: CASSLLGQGGEQFF. CDR3 sequence (DNA): TGTGCCAGCAGCTTATTGGGACAGGGCGGTGAGCAGTTCTTC. The complete variable domain, with remaining parts taken from reference TRBV7-2 and TRBJ2-1, reads GAGVSQSPSNKVTEKGKDVELRCDPISGHTALYWYRQSLGQGLEFLIYFQGNSAPDKSGLPSDRFSAERTGGSVSTLTIQRTQQEDSAVYLCASSLLGQGGEQFFGPGTRLTVL.

This chain links TRBV5-1 with TRBJ1-1; D unclear. The CDR3 runs to 14 residues. The V end was cut by 1 base, the J end by 1 base, with 8 bases between. Germline CDR1 and CDR2: SGHRS and YFSETQ. The CDR3 here is CASSLMGRNTEAFF. CDR3 bases: TGCGCCAGCAGCTTGATGGGCAGGAACACTGAAGCTTTCTTT.

This clone showed up just once. The CDR3 nucleotides read TGCAGCGTCTTACAGGGAGGGCAAAACATTCAGTACTTC. Amino acid sequence: CSVLQGGQNIQYF. V usage is TRBV29-1 and J usage is TRBJ2-4; weak D call: TRBD2 (7 bases). Trimming pared 6 bases from V and 5 bases from J, leaving 14 bases between. Germline-derived CDR1 and CDR2 are SQVTM and ANQGSEA. CDR3 length equals 13 residues. Variable domain in full (rest from reference TRBV29-1 and TRBJ2-4): SAVISQKPSRDICQRGTSLTIQCQVDSQVTMMFWYRQQPGQSLTLIATANQGSEATYESGFVIDKFPISRPNLTFSTLTVSNMSPEDSSIYLCSVLQGGQNIQYFGAGTRLSVL.

The chain uses TRBV19 and TRBJ1-2; TRBD1 aligns across 8 bases. The CDR3 totals 13 residues. Unmatched junction bases numbered 0, after V lost 3 bases and J lost 3 bases. Looked up from germline, CDR1 is LNHDA and CDR2 is SQIVND (reference sequence). CDR3: CASSMDRDYGYTF. Here the CDR3 DNA reads TGTGCCAGTAGTATGGACAGGGACTATGGCTACACCTTC.

This chain joins TRBV28 and TRBJ1-5; D gene unclear. Germline V gene lookup returns CDR1 MDHEN and CDR2 SYDVKM. The CDR3 loop spans 13 amino acids. The germline V and J ends were trimmed by 6 bases and 6 bases, with 12 bases remaining between them. This chain's CDR3 is CASRASGGQPQHF. In nucleotides, the CDR3 is TGTGCCAGCAGAGCGTCAGGAGGTCAGCCCCAGCATTTT.

This clone appeared once. The chain carries TRBV19 and TRBJ1-1, with D unclear. Per the germline V gene, CDR1 is LNHDA and CDR2 is SQIVND (reference sequence). This CDR3 has 15 residues. V lost 8 bases and J lost 1, with 17 bases in between. The CDR3 DNA is TGTGCCAGTCTCGTGGCGGGCAGCGGGAACACTGAAGCTTTCTTT. It translates to CASLVAGSGNTEAFF.

V is TRBV5-6 and J is TRBJ2-7; possible D gene TRBD1, 6 bases. V lost 4 bases and J 3 bases, leaving 14 bases between the germline ends. The germline gives CDR1 SGHDT, CDR2 YYEEEE. The CDR3 extends over 14 amino acids. The CDR3 sequence: CASSTPGRGYEQYF. CDR3 nucleotides: TGTGCCAGCAGCACCCCGGGCAGGGGCTACGAGCAGTACTTC.

The gene calls are TRBV28 and TRBJ1-2; TRBD1 matches at 9 bases. The CDR3 contains 13 residues. CDR1 MDHEN and CDR2 SYDVKM come from the germline V gene. Losses at the gene ends were 5 bases for V and 7 bases for J; bases not matched to a gene: 5. DNA of the CDR3: TGTGCCAGCAGTGAGGGACAGGGCCTTGGCTACACCTTC. It encodes CASSEGQGLGYTF.

V and J are TRBV2 and TRBJ2-3, with 13 bases that match TRBD2. CDR1 and CDR2 (germline): SNHLY, FYNNEI. CDR3 length: 15 amino acids. V lost 6 bases, J lost 8 bases, and 8 bases stayed unmatched. CDR3 amino acids: CASRVTSGGAGTQYF. DNA for the CDR3: TGTGCCAGCAGGGTCACTAGCGGGGGGGCGGGTACGCAGTATTTT.

The CDR3 loop is CASSLRPWTGNIQYF. CDR3 DNA: TGTGCCAGCAGCTTAAGGCCTTGGACAGGAAACATTCAGTACTTC. The V gene is TRBV11-3, the J gene TRBJ2-4; 7 bases are shared with TRBD1. Trimming removed 2 bases from V and 6 bases from J; junction bases left unmatched: 7. This CDR3 is 15 amino acids long. The germline CDR1 and CDR2 sequences are SGHNT and YENEEA.

V and J are TRBV10-1 and TRBJ2-3; a weak D match, TRBD2 (6 bases). From germline, CDR1 is WNHNN and CDR2 SYGVQD (reference sequence). There are 15 residues in the CDR3. Trimming shortened V by 3 bases and J by 5 bases, and 15 bases separated the two germline ends. Written as DNA, the CDR3 is TGCGCCAGCAGTGACCTTACTGGGACTCGAGATACGCAGTATTTT. Protein: CASSDLTGTRDTQYF.

The chain is built from TRBV7-9 and TRBJ1-2; D unclear. The CDR3 sequence is 14 residues long. V lost 1 base to trimming and J lost 8 bases, with 14 bases between them. Germline V CDR1 and CDR2: SEHNR, FQNEAQ (reference sequence). CDR3 sequence: CASSLGGSAQGYTF. Written as DNA, the CDR3 is TGTGCCAGCAGCTTAGGCGGTTCCGCACAAGGCTACACCTTC.

The chain uses TRBV6-1 and TRBJ2-7, with 7 bases fitting TRBD1. CDR1 is MNHNS, CDR2 SASEGT, per germline. The CDR3 is made up of 14 amino acids. Trimming cost V 6 bases and J 3 bases; bases outside gene matches: 8. In DNA form, the CDR3 reads TGTGCCAGCAGCTCAACAGGGGCCGTCTACGAGCAGTACTTC. Its protein is CASSSTGAVYEQYF.

This chain uses TRBV27 with TRBJ2-7; D possibly corresponds to TRBD1 (6 bases). CDR3 length equals 13 residues. V was clipped by 2 bases and J by 3 bases, with 8 bases between them. From germline, CDR1 is MNHEY and CDR2 SMNVEV (reference sequence). CDR3 amino acids: CASSLRDNYEQYF. The CDR3 nucleotides are TGTGCCAGCAGTTTAAGGGACAACTACGAGCAGTACTTC.

The chain couples TRBV10-2 to TRBJ1-2; 8 bases are a match to TRBD1. Trimming at V came to 6 bases and at J to 0 bases, leaving 6 bases not matched to a gene. This CDR3 is built from 15 residues. The germline gives CDR1 WSHSY, CDR2 SAAADI. This CDR3 is CASRGQARANYGYTF. The CDR3, as DNA: TGCGCCAGCAGGGGACAGGCCCGAGCTAACTATGGCTACACCTTC.

The rearrangement links TRBV28 to TRBJ1-1; 7 bases fit TRBD1. This CDR3 is 17 amino acids long. The germline gives CDR1 MDHEN, CDR2 SYDVKM. The V and J ends lost 6 bases and 5 bases, in that order; junction bases with no gene match: 18. CDR3 region: CASRHVTEGALGTEAFF. DNA of the CDR3: TGTGCCAGCAGGCACGTGACCGAGGGGGCGCTGGGGACTGAAGCTTTCTTT.

This chain links TRBV10-3 with TRBJ1-2; 8 bases are a match to TRBD1. The CDR3 consists of 14 residues. J was trimmed by 2 bases and V by 3 bases; bases with no gene match: 2. Germline V lookup: CDR1 ENHRY, CDR2 SYGVKD. This CDR3 reads CAISEYRGNYGYTF. CDR3 DNA sequence: TGTGCCATCAGTGAATACAGGGGGAACTATGGCTACACCTTC.

As to this clone: The identical CDR3 is also encoded by other nucleotide sequences in the sample. The V call is TRBV14, the J call TRBJ1-6; no clear D gene. V shed 0 bases and J shed 7 bases, with 7 bases lying between them. There are 14 residues in the CDR3. Germline CDR1 SGHDN, CDR2 FVKESK. Written as DNA, the CDR3 is TGTGCCAGCAGCCAAGATCGAGGGAATTCACCCCTCCACTTT. Protein sequence: CASSQDRGNSPLHF.